This entry concerns a single T cell receptor beta chain. Antigen specificity is unknown. The data derive from a study of cytomegalovirus exposure and HLA in healthy donors. Trimming took 0 bases from V and 2 from J, leaving 11 bases between them. The CDR3 totals 15 residues. Germline CDR1 reads MNHEY; CDR2 reads SVGAGI. Use of 60 Vbeta and 13 Jbeta primers characterized the PCR. Assay used: immunoSEQ multiplex PCR; TCRdb lists only in-frame clones, some missing. The data hold roughly 140,000 clones, with 65% to 80% observed a single time. Study-level findings and limits: Analysis was carried out at a later point, and it linked a missense DCLRE1C variant to TCR beta V- and J-gene trimming. Researchers counted around 180 TCR beta chains as cytomegalovirus-associated.

This TCR derives from a woman in her 30s in good health and CMV-seronegative. This chain uses TRBV6-5 with TRBJ2-7; tentatively, D is TRBD2 (5 bases). The sequencing input was PBMCs. DNA for the CDR3: TGTGCCAGCAGTTACTCAAGAGGGATTCCCTACGAGCAGTACTTC. Translation gives CASSYSRGIPYEQYF.